This T cell receptor (beta chain) was recorded in a study of blood T cells in healthy people across ages. Study observations and caveats: The donors' CMV status was not determined, possibly confounding changes in expanded clonotypes.

Points on this clonotype: The antigen remains unidentified.

The second PCR ran roughly 7 to 12 cycles with a sample-barcoded 5' primer and J-beta primers. TCRdb re-called the 5' RACE reads with MiXCR, one entry per CDR3 protein. The sample lists roughly 1.5 million distinct CDR3 sequences, about 42% occurring once. This clonotype originated in a woman between 18 and 29 years old in good health. Input material: blood.

The CDR3 DNA sequence: TGTGCCAGCAGCCCGAGACAGGCGAAAGAGACCCAGTACTTC. Translation: CASSPRQAKETQYF. The rearrangement joins TRBV5-5 to TRBJ2-4, with TRBD1 as a possible D gene (6 bases). The J call is in doubt because the DNA end fits TRBJ2-5 better. The CDR3 totals 14 residues. Germline loops: CDR1 SGHKS, CDR2 YYEKEE (reference sequence).